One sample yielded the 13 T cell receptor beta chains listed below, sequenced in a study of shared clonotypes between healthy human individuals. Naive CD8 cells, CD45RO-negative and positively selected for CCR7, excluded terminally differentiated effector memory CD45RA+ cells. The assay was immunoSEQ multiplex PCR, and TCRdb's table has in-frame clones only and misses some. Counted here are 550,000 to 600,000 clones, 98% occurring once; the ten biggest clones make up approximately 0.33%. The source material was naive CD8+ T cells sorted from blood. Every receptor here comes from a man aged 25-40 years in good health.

The CDR3 DNA is TGTGCCAGCAGCACGTACTCCTACGAGCAGTACTTC. This sequence encodes CASSTYSYEQYF. V and J are TRBV7-9 and TRBJ2-7; D call uncertain. V was pared by 5 bases and J by 0 bases, with 5 bases between. CDR1 SEHNR and CDR2 FQNEAQ come from the germline V gene (reference sequence). The CDR3 sequence is 12 residues long.

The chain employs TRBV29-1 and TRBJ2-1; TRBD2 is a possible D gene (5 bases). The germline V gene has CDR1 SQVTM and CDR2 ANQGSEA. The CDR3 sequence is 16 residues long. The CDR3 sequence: CTKIVFGDGSYNEQFF. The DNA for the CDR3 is TGCACCAAAATTGTGTTCGGGGATGGGTCCTACAATGAGCAGTTCTTC.

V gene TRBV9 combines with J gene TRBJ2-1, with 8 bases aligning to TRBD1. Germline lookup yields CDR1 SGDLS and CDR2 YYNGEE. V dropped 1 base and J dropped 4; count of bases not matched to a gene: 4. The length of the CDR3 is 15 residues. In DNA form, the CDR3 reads TGTGCCAGCAGCGTATCTCAGGGGGCGTACAATGAGCAGTTCTTC. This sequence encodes CASSVSQGAYNEQFF.

CDR3 sequence reads: CASTPGPNTEAFF. The CDR3 DNA reads TGTGCCAGCACGCCAGGCCCGAACACTGAAGCTTTCTTT. V and J are TRBV6-5 and TRBJ1-1; D is undetermined. The ends were cut back, 7 bases at V and 1 base at J, with 10 bases in the middle. The CDR3 length is 13 residues. The germline V gene encodes CDR1 MNHEY and CDR2 SVGAGI.

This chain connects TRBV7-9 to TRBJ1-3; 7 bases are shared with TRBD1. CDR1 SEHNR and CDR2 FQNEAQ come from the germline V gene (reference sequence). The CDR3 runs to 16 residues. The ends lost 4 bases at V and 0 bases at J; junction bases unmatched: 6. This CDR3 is CASSSGQESSGNTIYF. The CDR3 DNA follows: TGTGCCAGCAGCTCCGGACAGGAGAGCTCTGGAAACACCATATATTTT.

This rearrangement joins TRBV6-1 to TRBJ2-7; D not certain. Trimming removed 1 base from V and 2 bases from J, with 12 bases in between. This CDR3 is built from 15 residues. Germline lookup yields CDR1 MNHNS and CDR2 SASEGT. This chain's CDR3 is CASSEDGRTPYEQYF. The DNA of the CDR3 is TGTGCCAGCAGTGAAGACGGCCGAACCCCCTACGAGCAGTACTTC.

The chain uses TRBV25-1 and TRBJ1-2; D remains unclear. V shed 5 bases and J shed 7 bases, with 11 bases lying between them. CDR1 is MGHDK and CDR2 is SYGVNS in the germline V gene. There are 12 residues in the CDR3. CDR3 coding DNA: TGTGCCAGCAGTTCGTATAGGAGTGGCTACACCTTC. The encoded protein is CASSSYRSGYTF.

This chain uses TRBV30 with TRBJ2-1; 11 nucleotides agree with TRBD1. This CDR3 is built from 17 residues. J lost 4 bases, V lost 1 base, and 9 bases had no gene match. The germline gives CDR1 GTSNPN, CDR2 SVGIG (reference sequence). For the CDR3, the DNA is TGTGCCTGGAGTGGAGGAGGACAGGGGGCTTTTTACAATGAGCAGTTCTTC. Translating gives CAWSGGGQGAFYNEQFF.

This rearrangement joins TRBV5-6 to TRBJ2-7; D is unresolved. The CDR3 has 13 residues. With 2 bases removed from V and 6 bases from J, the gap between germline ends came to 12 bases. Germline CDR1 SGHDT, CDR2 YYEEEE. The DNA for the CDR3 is TGTGCCAGCAGCTTAGAGGTCGAGTTCGAGCAGTACTTC. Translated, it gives CASSLEVEFEQYF.

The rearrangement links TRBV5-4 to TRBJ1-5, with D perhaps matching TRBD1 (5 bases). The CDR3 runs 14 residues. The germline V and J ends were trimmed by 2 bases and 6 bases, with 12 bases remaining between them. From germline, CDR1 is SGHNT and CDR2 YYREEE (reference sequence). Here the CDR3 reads CASSLEGAGQPQHF. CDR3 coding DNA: TGTGCCAGCAGCTTAGAAGGGGCGGGTCAGCCCCAGCATTTT.

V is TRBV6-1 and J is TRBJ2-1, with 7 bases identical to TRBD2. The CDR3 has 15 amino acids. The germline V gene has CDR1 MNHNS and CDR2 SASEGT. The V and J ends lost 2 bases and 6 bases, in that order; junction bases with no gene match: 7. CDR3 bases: TGTGCCAGCAGTGAACCGGGGGAGGGACTCAATGAGCAGTTCTTC. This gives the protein CASSEPGEGLNEQFF.

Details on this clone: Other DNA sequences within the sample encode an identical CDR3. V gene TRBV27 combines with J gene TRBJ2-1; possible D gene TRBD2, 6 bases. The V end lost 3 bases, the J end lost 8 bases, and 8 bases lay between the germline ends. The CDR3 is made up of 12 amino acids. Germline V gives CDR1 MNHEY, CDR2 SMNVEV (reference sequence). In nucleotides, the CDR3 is TGTGCCAGCAGTTTGCGGGGAGATGAGCAGTTCTTC. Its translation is CASSLRGDEQFF.

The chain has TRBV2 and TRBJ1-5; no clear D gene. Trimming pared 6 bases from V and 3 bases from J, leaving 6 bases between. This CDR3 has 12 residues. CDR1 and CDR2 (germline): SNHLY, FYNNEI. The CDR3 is CASRGPNQPQHF. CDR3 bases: TGTGCCAGCAGGGGTCCCAATCAGCCCCAGCATTTT.